Shown below are 14 T cell receptor beta chains from a single sample sequenced in a study of blood T cell repertoires in COVID-19 (dated by TCRdb to the early 2020s). Libraries were made using the immunoSEQ multiplex PCR assay. As stored in TCRdb, this immuneACCESS dataset retains in-frame rearrangements with V and J assigned. A fraction of the clones does not appear; measured against another copy, unresolved V genes explain less than half of the discrepancy, and the remainder lacks a known reason. The sample table contains approximately 220,000 clones; only one count was recorded for roughly 89% of them. 2.5% to 3% of the sample rests with the top ten. The sequencing input was PBMCs or T cells enriched from blood (not recorded which). The receptors come from a woman aged 30 to 39 with acute COVID-19.

This clone occurred once. V gene TRBV5-4 combines with J gene TRBJ1-1; the D is unclear. V lost 0 bases to trimming and J lost 7 bases, with 16 bases between them. This CDR3 spans 15 amino acids. Looked up from germline, CDR1 is SGHNT and CDR2 is YYREEE (reference sequence). The CDR3 nucleotides are TGTGCCAGCAGCTTGGGCGCCGTACGGACTCGTGAAGCTTTCTTT. It specifies CASSLGAVRTREAFF. Full variable domain (missing parts from reference TRBV5-4 and TRBJ1-1): ETGVTQSPTHLIKTRGQQVTLRCSSQSGHNTVSWYQQALGQGPQFIFQYYREEENGRGNFPPRFSGLQFPNYSSELNVNALELDDSALYLCASSLGAVRTREAFFGQGTRLTVV.

The rearrangement links TRBV4-1 to TRBJ2-7; no clear D. Per germline, CDR1 MGHRA and CDR2 YSYEKL. The CDR3 is 15 amino acids. Trimming left V 0 bases short and J 0 bases short, with 9 bases between. Here the CDR3 DNA reads TGCGCCAGCAGCCAAGATAGTCTAATCTCCTACGAGCAGTACTTC. Amino acids: CASSQDSLISYEQYF.

The chain recombines TRBV5-1 with TRBJ2-7; the D gene is possibly TRBD1 (6 bases). The CDR3 spans 14 residues. CDR1 is SGHRS and CDR2 is YFSETQ in the germline V gene. V lost 4 bases, J lost 5 bases, and 16 bases lay in between. For the CDR3, the DNA is TGCGCCAGCAGCCCCTTGACAGGTCAGCACGAGCAGTACTTC. Its translation is CASSPLTGQHEQYF.

The genes are TRBV3-1 (or the pseudogene TRBV3-2) and TRBJ1-2; a possible D gene is TRBD1 (5 bases). The ends were cut back, 4 bases at V and 0 bases at J, with 21 bases in the middle. Germline CDR1 and CDR2: LGHDT and YNNKEL (reference sequence). The CDR3 totals 18 residues. This CDR3 is CASSPSSGRTKANYGYTF. Written as DNA, the CDR3 is TGTGCCAGCAGCCCTTCCTCGGGACGGACTAAGGCTAACTATGGCTACACCTTC.

The chain is built from TRBV5-1 and TRBJ2-3, with a tentative D call TRBD1 (5 bases). The CDR3 runs to 15 residues. Germline loops: CDR1 SGHRS, CDR2 YFSETQ. Trimming removed 0 bases from V and 2 bases from J, with 10 bases in between. The CDR3 DNA reads as TGCGCCAGCAGCTTGGCCGCTGGGGCCACAGATACGCAGTATTTT. It is translated as CASSLAAGATDTQYF.

V usage is TRBV7-2 and J usage is TRBJ2-3; 10 bases agree with TRBD2. CDR3 size: 14 residues. The V and J ends lost 6 bases and 6 bases, in that order; junction bases with no gene match: 6. From germline, CDR1 is SGHTA and CDR2 FQGNSA. CDR3 DNA sequence: TGTGCCAGCAGATCATTAGCGGGGGGTGATACGCAGTATTTT. It encodes CASRSLAGGDTQYF.

The V and J genes are TRBV18 and TRBJ1-1; a weak D match, TRBD1 (5 bases). Trimming removed 1 base at V and 5 bases at J, with 11 bases between. The length of the CDR3 is 14 residues. The V gene's germline CDR1 is KGHSH and CDR2 LQKENI. The CDR3 is CASSPRRGETEAFF. In nucleotides, the CDR3 is TGTGCCAGCTCACCACGCCGGGGGGAGACTGAAGCTTTCTTT.

The chain combines TRBV7-2 with TRBJ1-1; 7 bases are a match to TRBD1. CDR1 and CDR2 (germline): SGHTA, FQGNSA. V shed 1 base, J shed 1 base, and the junction held 3 bases outside the gene matches. The CDR3 is 15 amino acids. The CDR3 reads CASSLVRTGNTEAFF. The CDR3 DNA sequence: TGTGCCAGCAGCTTAGTCAGGACAGGGAACACTGAAGCTTTCTTT.

V is TRBV5-5 and J is TRBJ1-6, with D uncertain. Germline V gene lookup returns CDR1 SGHKS and CDR2 YYEKEE (reference sequence). Trimming took off 2 bases at V and 8 bases at J, with 8 bases between the two ends. This CDR3 has 13 residues. In DNA, the CDR3 is TGTGCCAGCAGCTTAAATATCGATTCACCCCTCCACTTT. Protein sequence: CASSLNIDSPLHF. Combining the CDR3 with reference TRBV5-5 and TRBJ1-6 gives the whole variable domain DAGVTQSPTHLIKTRGQQVTLRCSPISGHKSVSWYQQVLGQGPQFIFQYYEKEERGRGNFPDRFSARQFPNYSSELNVNALLLGDSALYLCASSLNIDSPLHFGNGTRLTVT.

The CDR3 protein is CASSQDKQGPTGEQFF. In DNA form, the CDR3 reads TGCGCCAGCAGCCAAGATAAACAGGGGCCGACGGGTGAGCAGTTCTTC. This chain joins TRBV4-1 and TRBJ2-1, with 7 nucleotides matching TRBD1. CDR3 length equals 16 residues. V gave up 0 bases and J gave up 9 bases; unmatched junction bases: 11. Germline V gene sequence: CDR1 MGHRA, CDR2 YSYEKL.

The chain has TRBV3-1 (or the pseudogene TRBV3-2) and TRBJ2-2, with TRBD1 as a possible D gene (6 bases). The germline V and J ends were trimmed by 0 bases and 5 bases, with 16 bases remaining between them. The CDR3 is made up of 17 amino acids. The V gene's germline CDR1 is LGHDT and CDR2 YNNKEL (reference sequence). CDR3 protein: CASSQDYPGEGTGELFF. The CDR3 nucleotides read TGTGCCAGCAGCCAAGATTATCCAGGGGAAGGGACCGGGGAGCTGTTTTTT.

This sequence joins TRBV5-1 and TRBJ2-1; possibly TRBD1 for D (6 bases). Per the germline V gene, CDR1 is SGHRS and CDR2 is YFSETQ. Trimming shortened V by 1 base and J by 5 bases, and 10 bases separated the two germline ends. The CDR3 runs 14 residues. CDR3 region: CASSLWDTNNEQFF. The CDR3 bases are TGCGCCAGCAGCTTGTGGGACACCAACAATGAGCAGTTCTTC.

This clone appeared a single time. The chain combines TRBV15 with TRBJ1-2; D uncertain. The germline gives CDR1 LNHNV, CDR2 YYDKDF (reference sequence). The V end lost 1 base, the J end lost 6 bases, and 9 bases lay between the germline ends. The CDR3 has 13 residues. DNA for the CDR3: TGTGCCACCAGCAGAGTAGGAGGTGATGGCTACACCTTC. Amino acid sequence: CATSRVGGDGYTF.

This clone was detected only once. As DNA, the CDR3 is TGTGCCAGCAGCTCGACCGTAGGGGATTTTGGCTACAATGAGCAGTTCTTC. Translated, it gives CASSSTVGDFGYNEQFF. The rearrangement joins TRBV7-2 to TRBJ2-1, with a possible D match to TRBD1 (5 bases). CDR1 SGHTA and CDR2 FQGNSA come from the germline V gene. Trimming cost V 4 bases and J 3 bases, with 19 bases left between them. This CDR3 comprises 17 residues.